Listed below are T cell receptor beta chains from one sample, sequenced in a study of T-cell reconstitution after alpha-beta-depleted transplantation in children. Via MiXCR, TCRdb re-called the PCR reads, giving one row per CDR3 protein. The table lists approximately 980,000 distinct CDR3 sequences, about 29% of them singletons, with roughly 31% in the top ten. This sample comprised PBMCs, mostly from graft donor cells, obtained 360 days after TCRalphabeta/CD19-depleted stem cell transplant. The receptors come from a boy under three years old who had a stem cell transplant for SCID, so the T cells may come from the graft donor. The CDR3 runs from the conserved cysteine through the conserved F or W. D genes are given only for firm matches. The size entry is marked missing in some rows and otherwise reads once, few, many or a size class.

D: TRBD2; size: once; V: TRBV20-1; J: TRBJ2-5; DNA: TGCAGTGCTACGCCTTGGACTAGCGGGGAAGAGACCCAGTACTTC; CDR3: CSATPWTSGEETQYF
D: NA; size: NA; V: TRBV19; J: TRBJ1-5; DNA: TGTGCCAGTAGTGATGGCAGGGATCATCAGCCCCAGCATTTT; CDR3: CASSDGRDHQPQHF
D: NA; size: NA; V: TRBV27; J: TRBJ2-3; DNA: TGTGCCAGCAGTTTATCTGTGGCAGGGTGGGAAGATACGCAGTATTTT; CDR3: CASSLSVAGWEDTQYF
D: NA; size: NA; V: TRBV20-1; J: TRBJ1-5; DNA: TGCAGTGCTAGAGCCCCCGTGGGGAGCAATCAGCCCCAGCATTTT; CDR3: CSARAPVGSNQPQHF
D: NA; size: few; V: TRBV12-3/TRBV12-4; J: TRBJ1-1; DNA: TGTGCCAGCAGCCATCCCTACAACACTGAAGCTTTCTTT; CDR3: CASSHPYNTEAFF
D: NA; size: NA; V: TRBV29-1; J: TRBJ2-3; DNA: TGCAGCGTTGAGGGGGGAGGCGTGTTGATCGTGGATACGCAGTATTTT; CDR3: CSVEGGGVLIVDTQYF
D: TRBD2; size: NA; V: TRBV2; J: TRBJ2-1; DNA: TGTGCCAGCAGTTTAGGATCTAGCGGGGGGCCCCGGCTCTACAATGAGCAGTTCTTC; CDR3: CASSLGSSGGPRLYNEQFF
D: TRBD2; size: NA; V: TRBV5-1; J: TRBJ2-7; DNA: TGCGCCAGCAGCCGGAGCGGGGAGTTATCCTACGAGCAGTACTTC; CDR3: CASSRSGELSYEQYF
D: NA; size: NA; V: TRBV7-9; J: TRBJ2-7; DNA: TGTGCCGGGACAAGACTAGGGGCCTACGAGCAGTACTTC; CDR3: CAGTRLGAYEQYF
D: TRBD1; size: NA; V: TRBV29-1; J: TRBJ2-2; DNA: TGCAGCGCCAGGGGGCTGGCGAACACCGGGGAGCTGTTTTTT; CDR3: CSARGLANTGELFF
D: TRBD2; size: NA; V: TRBV9; J: TRBJ2-7; DNA: TGTGCCAGCAGCGCCGCGGGTAGCGGGGGGTGGTACGAGCAGTACTTC; CDR3: CASSAAGSGGWYEQYF
D: TRBD1; size: NA; V: TRBV20-1; J: TRBJ2-6; DNA: TGCAGTGCTAGCGACCCGGCAGGGGGCGAGGCTGGGGCCAACGTCCTGACTTTC; CDR3: CSASDPAGGEAGANVLTF
D: NA; size: few; V: TRBV10-3; J: TRBJ2-7; DNA: TGTGCCATCAGTTCATTTTACGAGCAGTACTTC; CDR3: CAISSFYEQYF
D: NA; size: NA; V: TRBV7-2; J: TRBJ2-5; DNA: TGTGCCAGCAGCTCCCGGCCGGGACACAGGGGAGGGGAGACCCAGTACTTC; CDR3: CASSSRPGHRGGETQYF
D: NA; size: NA; V: TRBV12-3/TRBV12-4; J: TRBJ1-2; DNA: TGTGCCAGCAGTCCCGATCGGCCCGACCTCTATGGCTACACCTTC; CDR3: CASSPDRPDLYGYTF
D: NA; size: NA; V: TRBV6-5; J: TRBJ2-5; DNA: TGTGCCAGCAGTTACGAGGGGCGTGGGGAGACCCAGTACTTC; CDR3: CASSYEGRGETQYF
D: TRBD2; size: NA; V: TRBV20-1; J: TRBJ2-7; DNA: TGCAGTGCTTCGCACGGACTAGCGGGGACGTACGAGCAGTACTTC; CDR3: CSASHGLAGTYEQYF
D: NA; size: NA; V: TRBV6-1; J: TRBJ2-3; DNA: TGTGCCAGCAGTGTCAGTCTTGTACGGGATACGCAGTATTTT; CDR3: CASSVSLVRDTQYF
D: TRBD1; size: few; V: TRBV7-3; J: TRBJ2-1; DNA: TGTGCCAGCAGCTTATTAGGGACAGGGGGCGTCAATGAGCAGTTCTTC; CDR3: CASSLLGTGGVNEQFF
D: NA; size: few; V: TRBV27; J: TRBJ2-6; DNA: TGTGCCAGCAGCTTATTCCTGCCCTCTGGGGCCAACGTCCTGACTTTC; CDR3: CASSLFLPSGANVLTF
D: TRBD1; size: NA; V: TRBV15; J: TRBJ2-1; DNA: TGTGCCACCAGCAAAGGACAGGGGAGCTACAATGAGCAGTTCTTC; CDR3: CATSKGQGSYNEQFF
D: TRBD1; size: NA; V: TRBV5-1; J: TRBJ2-7; DNA: TGCGCCAGCAGCCGGACGACAGGGCGGAAAGCCTACGAGCAGTACTTC; CDR3: CASSRTTGRKAYEQYF
D: TRBD1; size: NA; V: TRBV6-1; J: TRBJ1-2; DNA: TGTGCCAGCAGCGAGGAGACAGGGAAAGTCCACTATGGCTACACCTTC; CDR3: CASSEETGKVHYGYTF
D: NA; size: NA; V: TRBV27; J: TRBJ1-5; DNA: TGTGCCAGCAGTAGAGTGGCTGCAGGTAGCAATCAGCCCCAGCATTTT; CDR3: CASSRVAAGSNQPQHF
D: NA; size: NA; V: TRBV20-1; J: TRBJ1-1; DNA: TGCAGTGCTAGATGGGTGAACACTGAAGCTTTCTTT; CDR3: CSARWVNTEAFF
D: NA; size: NA; V: TRBV5-1; J: TRBJ1-2; DNA: TGCGCCAGCAGCTTGGATGGTCTCTCAAAGGGCTACACCTTC; CDR3: CASSLDGLSKGYTF
D: NA; size: NA; V: TRBV7-2; J: TRBJ1-4; DNA: TGTGCCAGCAGTAATAGAAATTCCGGACAGAATGAAAAACTGTTTTTT; CDR3: CASSNRNSGQNEKLFF
D: TRBD2; size: NA; V: TRBV28; J: TRBJ2-1; DNA: TGTGCCAGCAGTTTAAGCATGGTCGTCGGAGCGGGGTATCTGTTCTTC; CDR3: CASSLSMVVGAGYLFF
D: TRBD2; size: few; V: TRBV28; J: TRBJ2-7; DNA: TGTGCCAGCAGTTCGTCCCAAGCGGGGGCCTACGAGCAGTACTTC; CDR3: CASSSSQAGAYEQYF
D: TRBD2; size: few; V: TRBV28; J: TRBJ2-3; DNA: TGTGCCAGCAGCCTAACTAGCGTCCTGACAGATACGCAGTATTTT; CDR3: CASSLTSVLTDTQYF
D: NA; size: NA; V: TRBV5-1; J: TRBJ2-7; DNA: TGCGCCAGCAGCTTGGCTTCCCCGGGGGCTATCTACGAGCAGTACTTC; CDR3: CASSLASPGAIYEQYF
D: NA; size: few; V: TRBV12-3/TRBV12-4; J: TRBJ1-1; DNA: TGTGCCAGCACCACATTCGGGCGAGGGTGGAACACTGAAGCTTTCTTT; CDR3: CASTTFGRGWNTEAFF
D: TRBD1; size: NA; V: TRBV10-3; J: TRBJ2-7; DNA: TGTGCCATCAGTGGACAGGGGTCTGCCGAGCAGTACTTC; CDR3: CAISGQGSAEQYF
D: NA; size: NA; V: TRBV4-1; J: TRBJ2-7; DNA: TGCGCCAGCAGCCAAGGGCGCGGGACATCCGACCCGGTGGGCGAGCAGTACTTC; CDR3: CASSQGRGTSDPVGEQYF
D: NA; size: few; V: TRBV20-1; J: TRBJ1-4; DNA: TGCAGTGCTAGGCCCCATCGGGGGCTGCCTGAAAAACTGTTTTTT; CDR3: CSARPHRGLPEKLFF
D: NA; size: few; V: TRBV6-2/TRBV6-3; J: TRBJ1-1; DNA: TGTGCCAGCAGTTCCTACGGGGGGCACACTGAAGCTTTCTTT; CDR3: CASSSYGGHTEAFF
D: NA; size: NA; V: TRBV15; J: TRBJ1-2; DNA: TGTGCCACCAGCCTCCGGACTGGGGTCCGTACCGACAGGACCTATGGCTACACCTTC; CDR3: CATSLRTGVRTDRTYGYTF
D: TRBD2; size: few; V: TRBV20-1; J: TRBJ2-1; DNA: TGCAGTGCTTTAGCGGGGTCGAGGCAGTTCTTC; CDR3: CSALAGSRQFF
D: TRBD2; size: NA; V: TRBV20-1; J: TRBJ2-1; DNA: TGCAGTGCTTCCGGGACTAGCGTAATAAATGAGCAGTTCTTC; CDR3: CSASGTSVINEQFF
D: NA; size: NA; V: TRBV6-2/TRBV6-3; J: TRBJ2-2; DNA: TGTGCCAGCCTCAAGGATGGGTTCGGGGCCTCGAACACCGGGGAGCTGTTTTTT; CDR3: CASLKDGFGASNTGELFF
D: NA; size: few; V: TRBV20-1; J: TRBJ2-7; DNA: TGCAGTGCTAGACGGGTTTCCTACGAGCAGTACTTC; CDR3: CSARRVSYEQYF
D: NA; size: NA; V: TRBV2; J: TRBJ2-3; DNA: TGTGCCAGCAGTGATCTGGCAGATACGCAGTATTTT; CDR3: CASSDLADTQYF
D: NA; size: few; V: TRBV2; J: TRBJ2-7; DNA: TGTGCCAGCCTGGCGATAGGGCGCCCTCATTACGAGCAGTACTTC; CDR3: CASLAIGRPHYEQYF
D: TRBD2; size: NA; V: TRBV15; J: TRBJ2-3; DNA: TGTGCCACCAGCAGAGGCATTAACGGGGGGGCCCTTGGCACAGATACGCAGTATTTT; CDR3: CATSRGINGGALGTDTQYF
D: NA; size: NA; V: TRBV7-8; J: TRBJ2-1; DNA: TGTGCCAGCAGCCGTGCCGGGCCGTCCTACAATGAGCAGTTCTTC; CDR3: CASSRAGPSYNEQFF
D: NA; size: NA; V: TRBV20-1; J: TRBJ1-1; DNA: TGCAGTGCTACCCTAGGCAGTTTGAACACTGAAGCTTTCTTT; CDR3: CSATLGSLNTEAFF
D: NA; size: NA; V: TRBV19; J: TRBJ2-4; DNA: TGTGCCAGTAGTATCCCCGGGCCACTTTTAAACATTCAGTACTTC; CDR3: CASSIPGPLLNIQYF
D: NA; size: few; V: TRBV12-3/TRBV12-4; J: TRBJ1-3; DNA: TGTGCCAGCAGTCCTCACGCGGCCCCGACCATATATTTT; CDR3: CASSPHAAPTIYF
D: NA; size: many; V: TRBV10-3; J: TRBJ2-7; DNA: TGTGCCATTCAGGAAGACAGGACCTACGAGCAGTACTTC; CDR3: CAIQEDRTYEQYF
D: NA; size: NA; V: TRBV5-6; J: TRBJ1-2; DNA: TGTGCCAGCAGCTCAAGAATCACAGGGTCTCACGGCTACACCTTC; CDR3: CASSSRITGSHGYTF
D: NA; size: NA; V: TRBV20-1; J: TRBJ2-3; DNA: TGCAGTGCTATGACCCCAGTCCCCGCAGATACGCAGTATTTT; CDR3: CSAMTPVPADTQYF
D: NA; size: NA; V: TRBV9; J: TRBJ2-1; DNA: TGTGCCAGCAGCGCGGGACGGGGACTCTCCGCCTACAATGAGCAGTTCTTC; CDR3: CASSAGRGLSAYNEQFF
D: NA; size: NA; V: TRBV5-6; J: TRBJ2-2; DNA: TGTGCCAGCAGCCGCATATACACCGGGGAGCTGTTTTTT; CDR3: CASSRIYTGELFF
D: TRBD1; size: NA; V: TRBV29-1; J: TRBJ2-7; DNA: TGCAGCGTTTTTTCCGGGACAGCCCCGTACGAGCAGTACTTC; CDR3: CSVFSGTAPYEQYF
D: NA; size: many; V: TRBV2; J: TRBJ2-1; DNA: TGTGCCAGCAGTGCCCAGTTAGGCAATGAGCAGTTCTTC; CDR3: CASSAQLGNEQFF
D: NA; size: few; V: TRBV4-1; J: TRBJ2-7; DNA: TGCGCCAGCAGCCAAGGATCCGAGATGAAGCAGTACTTC; CDR3: CASSQGSEMKQYF
D: TRBD2; size: NA; V: TRBV5-1; J: TRBJ2-5; DNA: TGCGCCAGCACCCCAAGCGGGACTCGCCAAGAGACCCAGTACTTC; CDR3: CASTPSGTRQETQYF